This TCR beta chain was identified during a study of control samples from healthy donors and cancer patients. Germline CDR1 SQVTM, CDR2 ANQGSEA. This CDR3 is built from 16 residues. V was clipped by 4 bases and J by 4 bases, with 23 bases between them. Profiling relied on immunoSEQ multiplex PCR, and the TCRdb table lists in-frame clones only, not all of them. The data contain over 50,000 clones, roughly 95% of them seen just once; the ten biggest clones take up approximately 0.99%. Sequenced material: blood. The V call is TRBV29-1, the J call TRBJ2-7; D gene unclear. The receptor's source is a woman between 18 and 30 years old in good health. DNA for the CDR3: TGCAGCGTTGTATTAGGTGCGTCTTCCGTGTCGTACGAGCAGTACTTC. This sequence encodes CSVVLGASSVSYEQYF.